The present TCR beta chain was sequenced within a study of blood T cell repertoires in COVID-19. Study-level information: PBMCs, B-cell-depleted T cells, or T cells were the source of the cDNA or gDNA that made up the material.

V was pared by 7 bases and J by 3 bases, with 10 bases between. CDR3 size: 12 residues. Under the authors' procedure: Amplification with reference gene primers provided the estimates of nucleated cell counts. This table comes from immunoSEQ multiplex PCR, and its TCRdb copy is limited to in-frame clones, with some not included. V, J and clone size were drawn from that table, and D and trimming were deduced from the DNA. The sample consists of over 400,000 clones, more than 80% of them appearing once. This TCR was recovered from a woman aged 30 to 39 with active or convalescent COVID-19. Material for sequencing was peripheral blood. The genes are TRBV12-3 or TRBV12-4 and TRBJ2-7; tentatively, D is TRBD1 (5 bases). For the CDR3, the DNA is TGTGCCAGCACGGACATGAGCTACGAGCAGTACTTC. Residues: CASTDMSYEQYF.